The clone carrying this T cell receptor (beta chain) appeared a single time. This sample was included in a study of T cells after somatic rescue of genetic block. TCRdb's copy holds only in-frame clones and misses some; the assay was immunoSEQ multiplex PCR. The sample yields 100,000 to 120,000 clones, 75% to 95% seen once. Per the germline V gene, CDR1 is MNHEY and CDR2 is SMNVEV (reference sequence). Trimming shortened V by 5 bases and J by 2 bases, and 10 bases separated the two germline ends. The CDR3 contains 14 residues. This sequence joins TRBV27 and TRBJ1-5, with D unresolved. What was sequenced was peripheral blood mononuclear cells (PBMCs). The source is a woman aged 18 to 35. CDR3: CASSPRFGNQPQHF. CDR3 bases: TGTGCCAGCAGTCCGAGGTTTGGCAATCAGCCCCAGCATTTT.